Below, one TCR beta chain is given with its context. This clonotype was picked up a small number of times. Which antigen it targets is not known. The record has no base qualities; no much larger clone is one base away. This specimen's treatment or condition label, per the study, means: live attenuated yellow fever vaccine strain. A standard Ficoll-Paque protocol was used to isolate PBMCs from peripheral blood. Dynabeads CD4 and CD8 positive selection kits were used to isolate the CD4 and CD8 T-cell fractions. TriZol was used to extract RNA from bulk PBMCs, CD4 and CD8 fractions, and dextramer-positive and dextramer-negative fractions. V is trimmed back by 6 bases and J by 4 bases, and the junction contains 7 bases that no gene match accounts for. The CDR3, cysteine through phenylalanine, is 15 amino acids long. CDR3 DNA only is kept here, 45 bases in frame from base 1. Sequencing used an Illumina NovaSeq 6000. TCR cDNA was synthesized by 5'RACE template switching, which introduced a universal primer site and unique molecular identifiers. cDNA synthesis was primed from both the TCR alpha and TCR beta constant segments. Library amplification involved two PCR steps, and the second step added sample barcodes and sequencing adapters. Sequencing of the libraries was done on either Illumina HiSeq 2500 (2x100 bp) or NovaSeq (2x150 bp). Turning to the authors' computational methods: MIGEC was used to demultiplex reads and collapse the reads into UMI consensus sequences, and MiXCR was used for V(D)J alignment. Vaccine-responding clonotypes were identified with edgeR using replicate PBMC samples, with FDR below 0.01 and a log2 fold change above 5 up to day 15 being required. Each bulk clonotype was labeled CD4 or CD8 based on which sequenced repertoire, CD4 or CD8, contained the clonotype at higher abundance. In TCRdb, the public reads were trimmed at Q25 with fastp and aligned with MiXCR, with productive beta chains retained. Rows matching on CDR3 protein sequence are summarized as one entry with the most common DNA and genes. V and J calls and clone size were set by TCRdb, not the authors. For this sample the table gives a few hundred thousand distinct CDR3 sequences, of which around 3.1% were detected only once. The top ten constitute around 3.2% of the sample.

This record comes from a study of T cells after yellow fever vaccination (dated by TCRdb to the late 2010s). Regarding the complete study: The SMART-Seq v4 Ultra Low Input RNA kit was used to prepare libraries from fractions with low cell numbers. Two healthy male donors, one aged 18 to 30 and one aged 30 to 40 years, made up the cohort. Blood was collected at multiple timepoints before and after primary and secondary immunization, and bulk PBMC replicates and cell subsets were isolated. Bulk TCR alpha and beta repertoires were sequenced longitudinally to track T-cell clones before and after primary and booster YFV17D yellow fever vaccination.

Broad study findings and their caveats: Only a couple of donors were included in the study, so the extent to which the findings can be generalized is limited. Compared with the primary T-cell response, the secondary T-cell response was faster but weaker, reaching its peak on day 5 rather than on day 15. After the booster, most clones that had expanded after primary vaccination were detected again (approximately 95% of CD4 and about 88% of CD8), suggesting broad maintenance of memory. A small fraction of clonotypes showed up in both the CD4 and CD8 compartments, probably as a result of convergent recombination. FACS-sorted repertoires could contain abundant contaminating clonotypes from the bulk population, so computational filtering was required.

This sequence uses TRBV12-3 or TRBV12-4 and TRBJ2-2; TRBD1 fits 8 bases in the junction. Sequenced material: CD4+ T cells sorted from PBMCs, taken 10 days after the yellow fever booster vaccination. This TCR was recovered from a man aged 18 to 29 who received the YFV17D yellow fever vaccine. The DNA reads as follows: TGTGCCAGCAGCCCTGTACAGGGGGGCACCGGGGAGCTGTTTTTT. This encodes CASSPVQGGTGELFF.